This TCR beta chain was sequenced in a study of cytomegalovirus exposure and HLA in healthy donors. The PCR employed 60 Vbeta primers together with 13 Jbeta primers. Profiled with immunoSEQ multiplex PCR; TCRdb holds only in-frame clones, not every one. The sample shows about 130,000 clones, about 80% of them seen only once. Sequencing used PBMCs. This receptor was obtained from a man aged 25-45 years in good health.

CDR3 coding DNA: TGCGCCAGCAGCTTTGACGGACAGATGAACACTGAAGCTTTCTTT. Amino acids: CASSFDGQMNTEAFF. The chain employs TRBV5-1 and TRBJ1-1, with a weak D call TRBD1 (6 bases). CDR1 SGHRS and CDR2 YFSETQ come from the germline V gene. Between the trimmed V and J ends, which lost 2 bases and 0 bases, there was a span of 11 bases. The CDR3 runs 15 residues.